Following are 9 T cell receptor beta chains from one sample sequenced in a study of shared clonotypes between healthy human individuals (dated by TCRdb to about 2020). Receptors were amplified or captured by the immunoSEQ multiplex PCR assay. As stored in TCRdb, this immuneACCESS dataset retains in-frame rearrangements with V and J assigned. A fraction of the clones does not appear; measured against another copy, unresolved V genes explain less than half of the discrepancy, and the remainder lacks a known reason. Present in this sample are approximately 1,000,000 clones, roughly 77% of which were seen just once. Clones ranked in the top ten supply 0.89% of the sample. The sequencing sample was made of memory CD4+ T cells from PBMCs. In light of the paper, this sample's cell subset or site label describes: CD45RA-negative fraction. The source is a young man in good health. Some clones in this sample may be carry-over from other donors' samples.

The CDR3 reads CASSVGDTSSYEQYF. The CDR3 bases are TGTGCCAGCAGCGTGGGGGACACTTCCTCCTACGAGCAGTACTTC. The chain recombines TRBV9 with TRBJ2-7; TRBD1 is a possible D gene (6 bases). The CDR3 length is 15 residues. The V gene lost 2 bases and the J gene lost 0 bases, with 12 bases spanning the gap. Per germline, CDR1 SGDLS and CDR2 YYNGEE.

The chain links TRBV29-1 to TRBJ1-3, with D hard to call. The length of the CDR3 is 13 residues. Germline CDR1 is SQVTM and CDR2 is ANQGSEA. V was pared by 6 bases and J by 0 bases, with 9 bases between. The CDR3 sequence: CSVAQSSGNTIYF. Written as DNA, the CDR3 is TGCAGCGTAGCACAGAGCTCTGGAAACACCATATATTTT.

This chain links TRBV6-6 with TRBJ1-2; possibly TRBD1 for D (5 bases). The CDR3 has 14 amino acids. The V end lost 2 bases, the J end lost 7 bases, and 14 bases lay between the germline ends. Germline CDR1 is MNHNY and CDR2 is SVGAGI (reference sequence). CDR3 in DNA: TGTGCCAGCAGTTACGAGCAGGGATTCTCTGGCTACACCTTC. This encodes CASSYEQGFSGYTF.

CDR3 in amino acids: CASSPVTGGVSGANVLTF. CDR3 DNA: TGTGCCAGCTCACCAGTAACAGGGGGCGTCTCTGGGGCCAACGTCCTGACTTTC. This chain joins TRBV18 and TRBJ2-6, with 9 positions matching TRBD1. The germline gives CDR1 KGHSH, CDR2 LQKENI. V trimming: 2 bases; J trimming: 0 bases; junction bases outside the gene matches: 5. This CDR3 spans 18 amino acids.

A single count supports this clone. This chain joins TRBV7-2 and TRBJ2-5; 7 positions match TRBD2. Germline V gene sequence: CDR1 SGHTA, CDR2 FQGNSA. The ends lost 2 bases at V and 7 bases at J; junction bases unmatched: 7. CDR3 size: 14 residues. CDR3 DNA: TGTGCCAGCAGCTTAACGAGCGGGGTCAGGACCCAGTACTTC. Translation gives CASSLTSGVRTQYF.

This clone was recorded only once. The chain employs TRBV28 and TRBJ1-5, with a tentative D call TRBD1 (5 bases). The CDR3 is 15 amino acids. Trimming removed 7 bases at V and 2 bases at J, with 15 bases between. Germline V lookup: CDR1 MDHEN, CDR2 SYDVKM. DNA for the CDR3: TGTGCCAGCACCCCTTCCAGAGGGGGCAATCAGCCCCAGCATTTT. As protein: CASTPSRGGNQPQHF.

This rearrangement joins TRBV11-2 to TRBJ2-3; TRBD1 might be the D (5 bases). Trimming stripped 2 bases from V and 0 bases from J, with 15 bases between. The CDR3 runs 17 residues. Germline CDR1 is SGHAT and CDR2 is FQNNGV. CDR3 nucleotide sequence: TGTGCCAGCAGCTTATTGACAGCAACGTCTAGCACAGATACGCAGTATTTT. It encodes CASSLLTATSSTDTQYF.

The CDR3 DNA reads TGTGCCAGCAGCTCCGGGACACTGGGCTACAATGAGCAGTTCTTC. Its protein product is CASSSGTLGYNEQFF. This sequence joins TRBV6-5 and TRBJ2-1; D perhaps matches TRBD1 (6 bases). Germline V gene data show CDR1 as MNHEY and CDR2 as SVGAGI. This CDR3 is 15 amino acids long. Between the trimmed V and J ends, which lost 6 bases and 3 bases, there was a span of 15 bases.

The rearrangement links TRBV5-1 to TRBJ1-1, with 7 positions matching TRBD1. This CDR3 is built from 16 residues. V dropped 4 bases and J dropped 1; count of bases not matched to a gene: 10. CDR1 is SGHRS and CDR2 is YFSETQ in the germline V gene. The CDR3 here is CASSTTAGTENTEAFF. CDR3 DNA sequence: TGCGCCAGCAGCACTACCGCCGGGACAGAGAACACTGAAGCTTTCTTT.